This TCR beta chain was obtained from a study of T cells in Graves' hyperthyroidism and ophthalmopathy. TCR beta CDR3 sequences were amplified from RNA transcripts. The study used the HTBI primer set for a first-round RT-PCR of the TCR CDR3. Using its own MiXCR run on the multiplex PCR reads, TCRdb lists one record per CDR3 protein. The sample holds about 380,000 distinct CDR3 sequences, approximately 13% seen once. The table lists this clonotype with many counts. Trimming cost V 0 bases and J 4 bases, with 6 bases left between them. Germline V gene lookup returns CDR1 DFQATT and CDR2 SNEGSKA (reference sequence). The CDR3 runs 12 residues.

Sequenced input: blood. The clonotype originates from a man aged 30 to 45 with Graves' hyperthyroidism that later progressed to Graves' ophthalmopathy. The chain employs TRBV20-1 and TRBJ1-1; D is ambiguous. The CDR3 nucleotides read TGCAGTGCTAGAGACCAGTCCACTGAAGCTTTCTTT. Protein: CSARDQSTEAFF.